The 27 T cell receptor beta chains presented below share a single source sample, sequenced in a study of shared clonotypes between healthy human individuals (TCRdb year 2020). The library was obtained by the immunoSEQ multiplex PCR assay. Here the immuneACCESS table is served through TCRdb, limited to in-frame sequences with V and J called. Missing clones are a known gap in these copies; in checked studies unresolved V genes cover under half, and the rest lacks a known reason. The sample table shows under 1,100,000 clones, and about 84% are seen once. The ten largest clones add up to 0.5% to 0.65% of the sample. The sequenced sample was memory CD4+ T cells from PBMCs. This specimen's cell subset or site label, interpreted: CD45RA-negative fraction. The receptors were sampled from a young man in good health. Some clones in this sample may be carry-over from other donors' samples.

Note on this clone: A read error may account for a junction end that differs from germline. V and J are TRBV11-2 and TRBJ2-3; 8 bases align to TRBD2. CDR3 length equals 16 residues. Germline values: CDR1 SGHAT, CDR2 FQNNGV. The CDR3 is CASSLEAGVGTDTQYF. The CDR3 region has the DNA TGTGCCAGCAGCTTAGAAGCGGGAGTCGGCACGGATACGCAGTATTTT.

This rearrangement joins TRBV2 to TRBJ1-2; D perhaps matches TRBD1 (6 bases). The CDR3 is made up of 14 amino acids. Germline V gene sequence: CDR1 SNHLY, CDR2 FYNNEI. Trimming shortened V by 7 bases and J by 2 bases, and 14 bases separated the two germline ends. The CDR3 sequence: CASNVGGSNYGYTF. CDR3 DNA sequence: TGTGCCAGCAACGTTGGGGGCTCGAACTATGGCTACACCTTC.

This clone was counted many times. The rearrangement joins TRBV7-9 to TRBJ2-4; TRBD2 agrees at 15 bases. The CDR3 contains 18 residues. Germline-derived CDR1 and CDR2 are SEHNR and FQNEAQ (reference sequence). The V segment lost 5 bases and the J segment 7 bases; nucleotides outside the gene matches: 12. CDR3 in DNA: TGTGCCAGCAGCGCCATTTGGGGACTAGCGGGAGGCCGGAACATTCAGTACTTC. It is translated as CASSAIWGLAGGRNIQYF.

This clone was recorded only once. The rearrangement uses TRBV28 and TRBJ2-3; D is perhaps TRBD2 (6 bases). V shed 7 bases and J shed 3 bases, with 8 bases lying between them. From germline, CDR1 is MDHEN and CDR2 SYDVKM. The CDR3 is made up of 12 amino acids. The CDR3 is CASTEGTDTQYF. In DNA form, the CDR3 reads TGTGCCAGCACGGAGGGGACAGATACGCAGTATTTT.

This chain connects TRBV28 to TRBJ2-7, with 16 bases matching TRBD2. This CDR3 spans 16 amino acids. V lost 5 bases to trimming and J lost 5 bases; unmatched junction nucleotides: 6. Germline V lookup: CDR1 MDHEN, CDR2 SYDVKM. The CDR3 reads CASSIGTSGRVNEQYF. In nucleotides, the CDR3 is TGTGCCAGCAGTATAGGGACTAGCGGGAGGGTCAACGAGCAGTACTTC.

The chain recombines TRBV7-9 with TRBJ2-1; D unclear. Trimming cost V 5 bases and J 0 bases, with 8 bases left between them. The CDR3 is 14 amino acids. In germline, CDR1 is SEHNR, CDR2 FQNEAQ (reference sequence). CDR3 nucleotide sequence: TGTGCCAGCAGCGCAACGAGCTCCTACAATGAGCAGTTCTTC. Amino acid sequence: CASSATSSYNEQFF. The whole variable domain, filled in from reference TRBV7-9 and TRBJ2-1, reads DTGVSQNPRHKITKRGQNVTFRCDPISEHNRLYWYRQTLGQGPEFLTYFQNEAQLEKSRLLSDRFSAERPKGSFSTLEIQRTEQGDSAMYLCASSATSSYNEQFFGPGTRLTVL.

This chain joins TRBV28 and TRBJ2-2; no clear D gene. The CDR3 extends over 11 amino acids. The germline gives CDR1 MDHEN, CDR2 SYDVKM. V was clipped by 7 bases and J by 4 bases, with 4 bases between them. The CDR3 coding sequence is TGTGCCAGCAAGAGCACCGGGGAGCTGTTTTTT. Protein sequence: CASKSTGELFF.

This clone was seen once. V and J are TRBV9 and TRBJ1-1, with D possibly being TRBD1 (6 bases). The V end lost 2 bases, the J end lost 3 bases, and 17 bases lay between the germline ends. Germline CDR1 SGDLS, CDR2 YYNGEE. The CDR3 spans 16 residues. The CDR3 is CASSVGTPPGDTEAFF. The CDR3 DNA reads TGTGCCAGCAGCGTTGGGACACCCCCTGGGGACACTGAAGCTTTCTTT.

The CDR3 protein is CASSISAGLGGYNTIYF. The CDR3 DNA follows: TGTGCCAGCAGTATTTCGGCCGGCCTGGGGGGGTACAACACCATATATTTT. V is TRBV9 and J is TRBJ1-3; weak D call: TRBD1 (5 bases). Germline assignment: CDR1 SGDLS and CDR2 YYNGEE. This CDR3 has 17 residues. V was shortened by 5 bases and J by 7 bases, with 25 bases between the two germline ends.

V is TRBV2 and J is TRBJ1-5, with a weak D call TRBD1 (5 bases). Trimming shortened V by 4 bases and J by 6 bases, and 13 bases separated the two germline ends. Germline V CDR1 and CDR2: SNHLY, FYNNEI. The CDR3 totals 14 residues. The CDR3 loop is CASSGVAGLQPQHF. In DNA form, the CDR3 reads TGTGCCAGCAGTGGAGTGGCAGGGCTTCAGCCCCAGCATTTT. Based on the CDR3 plus reference TRBV2 and TRBJ1-5, the full variable domain is EPEVTQTPSHQVTQMGQEVILRCVPISNHLYFYWYRQILGQKVEFLVSFYNNEISEKSEIFDDQFSVERPDGSNFTLKIRSTKLEDSAMYFCASSGVAGLQPQHFGDGTRLSIL.

The chain is built from TRBV27 and TRBJ1-2; no clear D gene. Germline V gene data show CDR1 as MNHEY and CDR2 as SMNVEV (reference sequence). The CDR3 consists of 16 residues. The V end was cut by 6 bases, the J end by 4 bases, with 21 bases between. The CDR3 spells CASRKMSGSVAYGYTF. DNA of the CDR3: TGTGCCAGCAGAAAGATGTCAGGTTCGGTGGCCTATGGCTACACCTTC.

The chain has TRBV9 and TRBJ1-2; 10 nucleotides agree with TRBD1. The J segment lost 2 bases and the V segment lost 5 bases, leaving 3 bases of the junction unmatched. Germline CDR1 SGDLS, CDR2 YYNGEE. The CDR3 has 14 amino acids. The CDR3 is CASRGQGRNYGYTF. The CDR3 DNA is TGTGCCAGCAGGGGACAGGGGAGAAACTATGGCTACACCTTC. Combining the CDR3 with reference TRBV9 and TRBJ1-2 gives the whole variable domain DSGVTQTPKHLITATGQRVTLRCSPRSGDLSVYWYQQSLDQGLQFLIQYYNGEERAKGNILERFSAQQFPDLHSELNLSSLELGDSALYFCASRGQGRNYGYTFGSGTRLTVV.

The rearrangement joins TRBV2 to TRBJ2-5; D call uncertain. Germline loops: CDR1 SNHLY, CDR2 FYNNEI. The CDR3 consists of 15 residues. With 3 bases removed from V and 5 bases from J, the gap between germline ends came to 16 bases. CDR3: CASSDQLGPLETQYF. DNA of the CDR3: TGTGCCAGCAGTGATCAGTTAGGGCCGCTGGAGACCCAGTACTTC.

The gene calls are TRBV27 and TRBJ2-7; D remains ambiguous. Trimming took off 3 bases at V and 6 bases at J, with 12 bases between the two ends. The germline gives CDR1 MNHEY, CDR2 SMNVEV (reference sequence). CDR3 length: 13 amino acids. The CDR3 nucleotides read TGTGCCAGCAGTTTTGGTCAGCTCCGCGAGCAGTACTTC. Its protein product is CASSFGQLREQYF.

The chain uses TRBV7-9 and TRBJ1-2; D is ambiguous. The CDR3 runs 13 residues. Germline values: CDR1 SEHNR, CDR2 FQNEAQ (reference sequence). Trimming took off 2 bases at V and 5 bases at J, with 9 bases between the two ends. CDR3: CASSLWAGYGYTF. CDR3 nucleotides: TGTGCCAGCAGCTTATGGGCAGGTTATGGCTACACCTTC.

The chain is built from TRBV7-9 and TRBJ2-3; 10 bases agree with TRBD1. Germline trimming cut 3 bases from V and 3 bases from J; bases unmatched to any gene: 3. Germline-derived CDR1 and CDR2 are SEHNR and FQNEAQ (reference sequence). This CDR3 has 15 amino acids. The CDR3 protein is CASSFGQGGTDTQYF. CDR3 coding DNA: TGTGCCAGCAGCTTCGGACAGGGGGGAACAGATACGCAGTATTTT.

Details on this clone: This probably arose from a read error, given a far larger clone one base away. This CDR3 is also generated by other DNA sequences in the sample. The chain combines TRBV30 with TRBJ2-2; 7 nucleotides align to TRBD2. Germline V gene lookup returns CDR1 GTSNPN and CDR2 SVGIG (reference sequence). The CDR3 length is 17 residues. V was clipped by 7 bases and J by 4 bases; unmatched bases: 18. The CDR3 loop is CASNPTSGMVRTGELFF. The CDR3 bases are TGTGCCTCAAACCCGACCAGCGGGATGGTTCGCACCGGGGAGCTGTTTTTT.

This chain links TRBV5-8 with TRBJ2-7; 14 nucleotides align to TRBD2. CDR1 is SGHTS, CDR2 YDEGEE, per germline. J was trimmed by 2 bases and V by 4 bases; bases with no gene match: 2. The CDR3 has 15 residues. The CDR3 reads CASSRGLAGAYEQYF. The CDR3 DNA follows: TGTGCCAGCAGCAGGGGACTAGCGGGAGCCTACGAGCAGTACTTC. Full variable domain (missing parts from reference TRBV5-8 and TRBJ2-7): EAGVTQSPTHLIKTRGQQATLRCSPISGHTSVYWYQQALGLGLQFLLWYDEGEERNRGNFPPRFSGRQFPNYSSELNVNALELEDSALYLCASSRGLAGAYEQYFGPGTRLTVT.

The V call is TRBV11-2, the J call TRBJ1-3, with no clear D. The CDR3 has 14 amino acids. Germline CDR1 reads SGHAT; CDR2 reads FQNNGV. Trimming removed 2 bases at V and 8 bases at J, with 13 bases between. The CDR3 reads CASSLSRFGDTIYF. CDR3 coding DNA: TGTGCCAGCAGCTTATCCAGGTTCGGGGACACCATATATTTT. The entire variable domain, with the rest obtained from reference TRBV11-2 and TRBJ1-3, is as follows: EAGVAQSPRYKIIEKRQSVAFWCNPISGHATLYWYQQILGQGPKLLIQFQNNGVVDDSQLPKDRFSAERLKGVDSTLKIQPAKLEDSAVYLCASSLSRFGDTIYFGEGSWLTVV.

CDR3 DNA: TGTGCCAGCAGGATTTGGCAGGGAGGCTACACCTTC. Residues: CASRIWQGGYTF. J is TRBJ1-2 and V is TRBV28, with a weak D call TRBD1 (5 bases). The CDR3 has 12 amino acids. Germline V gene lookup returns CDR1 MDHEN and CDR2 SYDVKM. Trimming took off 6 bases at V and 8 bases at J, with 13 bases between the two ends.

The chain combines TRBV10-1 with TRBJ1-1; D not certain. CDR1 is WNHNN, CDR2 SYGVQD, per germline (reference sequence). This CDR3 contains 12 residues. The germline V and J ends were trimmed by 4 bases and 2 bases, with 5 bases remaining between them. The CDR3 loop is CASSGDNTEAFF. CDR3 bases: TGCGCCAGCAGTGGAGATAACACTGAAGCTTTCTTT.

This rearrangement joins TRBV7-9 to TRBJ2-2, with TRBD1 matching 7 bases. V shed 5 bases and J 4 bases; nucleotides not matched to a gene: 10. CDR3 length: 16 amino acids. Germline CDR1 and CDR2: SEHNR and FQNEAQ (reference sequence). CDR3 region: CASSPSGGLLTGELFF. The DNA for the CDR3 is TGTGCCAGCAGCCCATCAGGGGGTCTGCTCACCGGGGAGCTGTTTTTT.

The chain carries TRBV28 and TRBJ2-7; D is possibly TRBD2 (6 bases). Germline V gene lookup returns CDR1 MDHEN and CDR2 SYDVKM. CDR3 length: 16 amino acids. The V end was cut by 5 bases, the J end by 3 bases, with 20 bases between. CDR3: CASSRGGGIASYEQYF. DNA of the CDR3: TGTGCCAGCAGTCGAGGCGGCGGGATAGCAAGCTACGAGCAGTACTTC.

This sequence joins TRBV25-1 and TRBJ2-5; D gene ambiguous. Looked up from germline, CDR1 is MGHDK and CDR2 is SYGVNS. CDR3 length: 11 amino acids. Trimming stripped 9 bases from V and 5 bases from J, with 10 bases between. CDR3 amino acids: CASTAQETQYF. The CDR3 nucleotides read TGTGCCAGTACCGCGCAGGAGACCCAGTACTTC.

DNA of the CDR3: TGTGCCAGCAGCAGGGGATTAGCGGGCGGAGAGACCCAGTACTTC. Protein sequence: CASSRGLAGGETQYF. The chain joins TRBV5-4 to TRBJ2-5, with 7 positions matching TRBD2. The CDR3 consists of 15 residues. The germline V gene has CDR1 SGHNT and CDR2 YYREEE (reference sequence). J was trimmed by 4 bases and V by 4 bases; bases with no gene match: 10. Together with reference TRBV5-4 and TRBJ2-5, the CDR3 gives the full variable domain: ETGVTQSPTHLIKTRGQQVTLRCSSQSGHNTVSWYQQALGQGPQFIFQYYREEENGRGNFPPRFSGLQFPNYSSELNVNALELDDSALYLCASSRGLAGGETQYFGPGTRLLVL.

The chain joins TRBV4-3 to TRBJ2-1, with TRBD2 identical over 7 bases. This CDR3 contains 17 residues. CDR1 is LGHNA, CDR2 YSLEER, per germline. Unmatched junction bases numbered 9, after V lost 0 bases and J lost 4 bases. The CDR3 reads CASSQESITSVYNEQFF. In nucleotides, the CDR3 is TGCGCCAGCAGCCAAGAGTCTATTACTAGCGTATACAATGAGCAGTTCTTC.

As concerns this clone: This likely came from a read error, as a far larger clone is one base away. Other DNA sequences in this sample translate to the same CDR3. The chain joins TRBV11-3 to TRBJ2-7; 9 positions match TRBD1. The CDR3 totals 13 residues. Germline-derived CDR1 and CDR2 are SGHNT and YENEEA. The CDR3 spells CASSPGQGREQYF. The CDR3 nucleotides are TGCGCCAGCAGCCCCGGACAGGGGCGAGAGCAGTACTTC.